The T cell receptor beta chain described here comes from a study of shared clonotypes between healthy human individuals. The germline gives CDR1 SGHNT, CDR2 YYREEE (reference sequence). The CDR3 length is 11 residues. Trimming removed 4 bases from V and 6 bases from J, with 8 bases in between. It was CD45RO-negative cells, positively selected for CCR7, that made up naive CD8 cells, with terminally differentiated effector memory CD45RA+ cells excluded. Concerning this clone: This specimen includes other DNA sequences encoding the same CDR3.

Samples underwent the assay at deep level. Each sorted subset replicate got 200 ng genomic DNA, roughly 33,000 genomes. Measured with immunoSEQ multiplex PCR; TCRdb has only the in-frame clones, and not every one. Among hundreds of thousands of clones, roughly nine tenths were seen once, and the ten largest hold nearly 25%. The receptor's source is a man younger than 40 in good health. This chain connects TRBV5-4 to TRBJ2-7; possible D gene TRBD1, 5 bases. The specimen sequenced was naive CD8+ T cells sorted from blood. The CDR3 protein is CASSLGAEQYF. CDR3 in DNA: TGTGCCAGCAGCCTTGGGGCCGAGCAGTACTTC.